The 28 T cell receptor beta chains in this list originate from one sample, sequenced in a study of identical twins. TCRdb fed the 5' RACE reads into MiXCR, producing one record per CDR3 protein. The sample yields approximately 690,000 distinct CDR3 sequences, 6% to 6.5% seen once. Sequenced input: naive T cells sorted from blood. The receptors derive from a man aged 18 to 30 in good health.

The CDR3 reads CASQGTTSYNEQFF. CDR3 sequence (DNA): TGTGCCAGCCAGGGGACAACCTCCTACAATGAGCAGTTCTTC. The V and J genes are TRBV11-2 and TRBJ2-1; tentative D call: TRBD1 (6 bases). Trimming stripped 8 bases from V and 0 bases from J, with 11 bases between. Germline V gene lookup returns CDR1 SGHAT and CDR2 FQNNGV. This CDR3 contains 14 residues.

This clonotype was counted many times. The CDR3 nucleotides read TGCAGCGTTGTTGTTCTGGCCGGGACTAGCACCACCGGGGAGCTGTTTTTT. Encoded protein: CSVVVLAGTSTTGELFF. V and J are TRBV29-1 and TRBJ2-2, with 9 positions matching TRBD2. V gave up 4 bases and J gave up 4 bases; unmatched junction bases: 13. The CDR3 runs 17 residues. Germline CDR1 is SQVTM and CDR2 is ANQGSEA.

This clonotype was observed a few times. The rearrangement links TRBV20-1 to TRBJ1-2; no clear D gene. Trimming removed 2 bases from V and 5 bases from J, with 9 bases in between. The germline V gene has CDR1 DFQATT and CDR2 SNEGSKA (reference sequence). The CDR3 totals 12 residues. The CDR3 DNA reads as TGCAGTGCTAGAACAGAAGAGTATGGCTACACCTTC. This gives the protein CSARTEEYGYTF.

This clonotype was counted ten times or more. The chain recombines TRBV20-1 with TRBJ1-5; D remains unclear. V was trimmed by 1 base and J by 4 bases, leaving 5 bases between them. The CDR3 contains 12 residues. Germline CDR1 reads DFQATT; CDR2 reads SNEGSKA (reference sequence). The CDR3 sequence: CSARALNQPQHF. The DNA for the CDR3 is TGCAGTGCTAGAGCCTTGAATCAGCCCCAGCATTTT.

Many counts were recorded for this clonotype. The chain's CDR3 is CASRDTTGTGFDYGYTF. CDR3 in DNA: TGTGCCAGCAGAGATACTACCGGGACAGGGTTCGACTATGGCTACACCTTC. The gene calls are TRBV27 and TRBJ1-2, with 9 bases fitting TRBD1. Trimming took 6 bases from V and 3 from J; bases not matched to a gene: 14. CDR1 is MNHEY, CDR2 SMNVEV, per germline (reference sequence). The CDR3 contains 17 residues.

At least ten counts were recorded for this clonotype. The chain joins TRBV12-3 or TRBV12-4 to TRBJ2-2; unclear D gene. The CDR3 consists of 19 residues. Trimming took 7 bases from V and 6 from J, leaving 30 bases between them. CDR3 protein: CASTSKLTRAQVRSGELFF. CDR3 nucleotide sequence: TGTGCCAGCACCTCAAAACTCACACGGGCGCAGGTCCGCTCCGGGGAGCTGTTTTTT.

The chain is built from TRBV7-8 and TRBJ2-7, with 12 bases lining up with TRBD2. V lost 5 bases and J lost 6; bases outside the gene matches: 8. The germline gives CDR1 SGHVS, CDR2 FQNEAQ. There are 15 residues in the CDR3. In nucleotides, the CDR3 is TGTGCCAGCAGCGCCGGGACTAGCGGGTTCTCCGAGCAGTACTTC. As protein: CASSAGTSGFSEQYF.

The chain couples TRBV6-5 to TRBJ2-7; TRBD1 is a possible D gene (6 bases). This CDR3 spans 15 amino acids. Germline CDR1 MNHEY, CDR2 SVGAGI. Trimming removed 3 bases from V and 1 base from J, with 13 bases in between. The CDR3 DNA is TGTGCCAGCAGTTATACACAGGGTACTTCCTACGAGCAGTACTTC. It specifies CASSYTQGTSYEQYF.

V usage is TRBV20-1 and J usage is TRBJ2-1; 9 bases match TRBD1. V shed 7 bases and J 5 bases; nucleotides not matched to a gene: 6. The CDR3 has 13 residues. Germline lookup yields CDR1 DFQATT and CDR2 SNEGSKA (reference sequence). CDR3 in DNA: TGCAGTGGCAGGACAGGGGTCCACAATGAGCAGTTCTTC. Amino acid sequence: CSGRTGVHNEQFF.

The rearrangement uses TRBV25-1 and TRBJ2-5; D might be TRBD2 (7 bases). Looked up from germline, CDR1 is MGHDK and CDR2 is SYGVNS. This CDR3 is 14 amino acids long. The ends were cut back, 0 bases at V and 4 bases at J, with 9 bases in the middle. CDR3 coding DNA: TGTGCCAGCAGTGAATACGGGGGGCGAGAGACCCAGTACTTC. This gives the protein CASSEYGGRETQYF.

J is TRBJ1-1 and V is TRBV5-1; the D gene is possibly TRBD1 (6 bases). Looked up from germline, CDR1 is SGHRS and CDR2 is YFSETQ. The V and J ends lost 3 bases and 4 bases respectively, with 19 bases between them. This CDR3 is 16 amino acids long. The CDR3, as DNA: TGCGCCAGCAGCTCGGGGGCTACCAGGGCGGGCACTGAAGCTTTCTTT. This gives the protein CASSSGATRAGTEAFF.

This clonotype was found many times. The chain has TRBV5-1 and TRBJ2-7, with TRBD2 identical over 10 bases. The CDR3 has 16 amino acids. Germline V gene lookup returns CDR1 SGHRS and CDR2 YFSETQ. Trimming at V came to 4 bases and at J to 2 bases, leaving 9 bases not matched to a gene. This CDR3 reads CASSVETSGTPYEQYF. In nucleotides, the CDR3 is TGCGCCAGCAGCGTGGAAACTAGCGGGACTCCCTACGAGCAGTACTTC.

There are a few counts of this clonotype. V gene TRBV5-6 combines with J gene TRBJ2-5; 7 bases are shared with TRBD2. V was pared by 0 bases and J by 5 bases, with 7 bases of the junction left unmatched. This CDR3 region has 15 residues. The V gene's germline CDR1 is SGHDT and CDR2 YYEEEE. The CDR3 region is CASSLDPGGFETQYF. The CDR3 DNA is TGTGCCAGCAGCTTGGACCCGGGGGGATTCGAGACCCAGTACTTC.

This clonotype was observed at least ten times. The chain carries TRBV4-3 and TRBJ2-1, with 12 bases that match TRBD2. The V and J ends lost 3 bases and 4 bases, in that order; junction bases with no gene match: 4. From germline, CDR1 is LGHNA and CDR2 YSLEER. CDR3 length: 16 residues. The CDR3 DNA sequence: TGCGCCAGCAGCCAGGGACTAGCGGGTGAATACAATGAGCAGTTCTTC. Translation: CASSQGLAGEYNEQFF.

This rearrangement joins TRBV29-1 to TRBJ1-1, with TRBD1 matching 11 bases. Losses at the gene ends were 7 bases for V and 10 bases for J; bases not matched to a gene: 5. This CDR3 region has 11 residues. Per germline, CDR1 SQVTM and CDR2 ANQGSEA. DNA of the CDR3: TGCAGCGCCGGACAGGGGGCCGCAGCTTTCTTT. This encodes CSAGQGAAAFF. The whole variable domain, filled in from reference TRBV29-1 and TRBJ1-1, reads SAVISQKPSRDICQRGTSLTIQCQVDSQVTMMFWYRQQPGQSLTLIATANQGSEATYESGFVIDKFPISRPNLTFSTLTVSNMSPEDSSIYLCSAGQGAAAFFGQGTRLTVV.

The V call is TRBV3-1, the J call TRBJ2-1, with D perhaps matching TRBD1 or TRBD2 (5 bases each). Germline CDR1 reads LGHDT; CDR2 reads YNNKEL (reference sequence). The CDR3 consists of 15 residues. The V and J ends lost 4 bases and 6 bases respectively, with 16 bases between them. The CDR3 spells CASSLLSGTPNEQFF. CDR3 DNA sequence: TGTGCCAGCAGCCTCCTATCTGGGACCCCCAATGAGCAGTTCTTC.

This chain links TRBV7-9 with TRBJ2-3; no definite D call. Germline loops: CDR1 SEHNR, CDR2 FQNEAQ (reference sequence). V gave up 5 bases and J gave up 4 bases, with 16 bases separating them. CDR3 length equals 15 residues. Written as DNA, the CDR3 is TGTGCCAGCAGCCGTTCGGCTAGTGGGGCAGATACGCAGTATTTT. This translates into CASSRSASGADTQYF.

At least ten counts were recorded for this clonotype. This chain joins TRBV28 and TRBJ2-7; the D gene is possibly TRBD1 (6 bases). There are 13 residues in the CDR3. The germline V gene encodes CDR1 MDHEN and CDR2 SYDVKM. The V and J ends lost 7 bases and 4 bases respectively, with 14 bases between them. The CDR3 DNA reads as TGTGCCAGCACCTGGGGGCAATCTTACGAGCAGTACTTC. Its protein product is CASTWGQSYEQYF. The whole variable domain, filled in from reference TRBV28 and TRBJ2-7, reads DVKVTQSSRYLVKRTGEKVFLECVQDMDHENMFWYRQDPGLGLRLIYFSYDVKMKEKGDIPEGYSVSREKKERFSLILESASTNQTSMYLCASTWGQSYEQYFGPGTRLTVT.

This clonotype was seen at least ten times. The chain employs TRBV15 and TRBJ2-1, with a weak D call TRBD2 (6 bases). Germline CDR1 LNHNV, CDR2 YYDKDF (reference sequence). The germline V and J ends were trimmed by 1 base and 14 bases, with 18 bases remaining between them. This CDR3 is 14 amino acids long. As DNA, the CDR3 is TGTGCCACCAGCAGAGCTCAGACGGAGGGTCTCGAGTTCTTC. Its protein product is CATSRAQTEGLEFF.

This clonotype was observed a few times. The rearrangement joins TRBV7-9 to TRBJ2-7; TRBD2 agrees at 9 bases. This CDR3 contains 16 residues. Germline CDR1 is SEHNR and CDR2 is FQNEAQ (reference sequence). The V and J ends lost 1 base and 6 bases, in that order; junction bases with no gene match: 10. CDR3 region: CASSLGNSGSLGEQYV. The CDR3 DNA reads TGTGCCAGCAGCTTAGGGAATAGCGGGAGTCTTGGCGAGCAGTACGTC.

The sample holds a few counts of this clonotype. The CDR3 here is CATTPTGTQETQYF. DNA of the CDR3: TGTGCCACCACCCCAACCGGGACACAAGAGACCCAGTACTTC. V is TRBV15 and J is TRBJ2-5, with TRBD1 as a possible D gene (6 bases). CDR1 LNHNV and CDR2 YYDKDF come from the germline V gene (reference sequence). CDR3 size: 14 residues. V was shortened by 7 bases and J by 2 bases, with 14 bases between the two germline ends.

This clonotype was found many times. This rearrangement joins TRBV24-1 to TRBJ2-1; possible D gene TRBD2, 6 bases. The CDR3 totals 20 residues. In germline, CDR1 is KGHDR, CDR2 SFDVKD. V lost 3 bases and J lost 1, with 24 bases in between. Here the CDR3 reads CATSDQTSDRGIRSYNEQFF. The CDR3 coding sequence is TGTGCCACCAGTGATCAGACCTCGGATCGGGGGATCAGGTCCTACAATGAGCAGTTCTTC.

In this sample, this clonotype turned up many times. The V call is TRBV6-5, the J call TRBJ2-5; the D gene is possibly TRBD1 (6 bases). In germline, CDR1 is MNHEY, CDR2 SVGAGI. V was pared by 0 bases and J by 4 bases, with 15 bases between. This CDR3 region has 16 residues. The CDR3 sequence: CASSYSWGPVGETQYF. The CDR3 DNA sequence: TGTGCCAGCAGTTACTCGTGGGGGCCCGTGGGAGAGACCCAGTACTTC.

This rearrangement joins TRBV7-8 to TRBJ2-1; D ambiguous. V lost 4 bases, J lost 3 bases, and 13 bases lay in between. CDR3 size: 15 residues. Germline V gene sequence: CDR1 SGHVS, CDR2 FQNEAQ. As DNA, the CDR3 is TGTGCCAGCAGCTACTCCCCGCCCAACTACAATGAGCAGTTCTTC. Amino acids: CASSYSPPNYNEQFF.

Remarks on this clonotype: Given a much more abundant clone one base away, this may be a read error. The chain has TRBV29-1 and TRBJ2-1; 7 nucleotides agree with TRBD1. Germline CDR1 is SQVTM and CDR2 is ANQGSEA. The V and J ends lost 3 bases and 2 bases, in that order; junction bases with no gene match: 4. CDR3 length equals 14 residues. CDR3 region: CSVDPGQAYNEQFF. CDR3 DNA sequence: TGCAGCGTTGATCCAGGACAGGCCTACAATGAGCAGTTCTTC.

This clonotype came up many times. The rearrangement links TRBV12-3 or TRBV12-4 to TRBJ2-1, with 7 positions matching TRBD2. The CDR3 is 15 residues long. V gave up 7 bases and J gave up 5 bases; unmatched junction bases: 11. CDR3 bases: TGTGCCAGCACCAAGATCCCTAGCGGAAACAATGAGCAGTTCTTC. Amino acid sequence: CASTKIPSGNNEQFF.

This clonotype was counted ten times or more. J is TRBJ1-1 and V is TRBV7-9; D perhaps matches TRBD1 (6 bases). Germline V gives CDR1 SEHNR, CDR2 FQNEAQ (reference sequence). V was shortened by 5 bases and J by 2 bases, with 12 bases between the two germline ends. The length of the CDR3 is 14 residues. CDR3 amino acids: CASSLRQDNTEAFF. The CDR3 DNA is TGTGCCAGCAGCCTTCGACAGGATAACACTGAAGCTTTCTTT.

This clonotype was found many times. CDR3 region: CASSLSPRKETQYF. DNA for the CDR3: TGTGCCAGCAGCTTGTCTCCGAGGAAAGAGACCCAGTACTTC. The chain uses TRBV5-6 and TRBJ2-5; D is uncertain. The germline V gene encodes CDR1 SGHDT and CDR2 YYEEEE. Trimming stripped 1 base from V and 3 bases from J, with 10 bases between. The length of the CDR3 is 14 residues.